A single sample gave rise to the 17 T cell receptor beta chains below, sequenced in a study of blood T cell repertoires in COVID-19. Clones were sequenced by immunoSEQ multiplex PCR, and TCRdb holds only the in-frame ones, with some missing. The sample has hundreds of thousands of clones, around 89% seen once. Sequenced input: peripheral blood. The receptors were gathered from a woman aged 30 to 39 with COVID-19, enrolled during active disease.

The chain carries TRBV2 and TRBJ1-4; 8 nucleotides agree with TRBD1. V lost 5 bases, J lost 2 bases, and 10 bases stayed unmatched. This CDR3 is 17 amino acids long. Per germline, CDR1 SNHLY and CDR2 FYNNEI. CDR3 nucleotides: TGTGCCAGCAGTTCGGACAGGGCCTCGGGGACTAATGAAAAACTGTTTTTT. It yields the protein CASSSDRASGTNEKLFF.

The rearrangement uses TRBV10-3 and TRBJ2-1, with D perhaps matching TRBD1 (6 bases). The CDR3 consists of 12 residues. CDR1 and CDR2 from the germline V gene are ENHRY and SYGVKD. V shed 8 bases and J shed 5 bases, with 10 bases lying between them. The CDR3 bases are TGTGCCATCGCCGGACAGAACAATGAGCAGTTCTTC. Residues: CAIAGQNNEQFF.

This clone was recorded many times. The genes are TRBV2 and TRBJ1-2, with 7 bases matching TRBD1. The CDR3 consists of 14 residues. Trimming cost V 10 bases and J 4 bases; bases outside gene matches: 12. CDR1 and CDR2 from the germline V gene are SNHLY and FYNNEI. The CDR3 here is CAIQSGTATYGYTF. In DNA, the CDR3 is TGTGCCATCCAATCAGGGACAGCTACCTATGGCTACACCTTC.

The chain employs TRBV9 and TRBJ2-2, with TRBD2 identical over 13 bases. Germline CDR1 reads SGDLS; CDR2 reads YYNGEE. This CDR3 is built from 19 residues. Losses at the gene ends were 2 bases for V and 4 bases for J; bases not matched to a gene: 11. CDR3 in amino acids: CASSVGLAGLEAVTGELFF. CDR3 bases: TGTGCCAGCAGCGTGGGACTAGCGGGGTTGGAGGCGGTCACCGGGGAGCTGTTTTTT.

The CDR3 region is CASSLTAGNEQFF. CDR3 sequence (DNA): TGCGCCAGCAGCTTAACAGCAGGGAATGAGCAGTTCTTC. The chain uses TRBV5-1 and TRBJ2-1, with a possible D match to TRBD1 (5 bases). V lost 2 bases and J lost 7, with 10 bases in between. CDR3 length: 13 residues. The V gene's germline CDR1 is SGHRS and CDR2 YFSETQ.

This chain uses TRBV28 with TRBJ1-6; 7 bases are a match to TRBD1. V was pared by 6 bases and J by 5 bases, with 10 bases of the junction left unmatched. Germline lookup yields CDR1 MDHEN and CDR2 SYDVKM. The CDR3 length is 16 residues. CDR3 DNA: TGTGCCAGCAGCCCCTCTTGGACAGGACATAATTCACCCCTCCACTTT. Its protein product is CASSPSWTGHNSPLHF.

V gene TRBV12-3 or TRBV12-4 combines with J gene TRBJ2-1; D may be TRBD2 (6 bases). CDR3 length equals 12 residues. Trimming pared 5 bases from V and 8 bases from J, leaving 10 bases between. The CDR3 sequence: CASSPGDYEQFF. CDR3 nucleotides: TGTGCCAGCAGTCCGGGGGACTATGAGCAGTTCTTC.

The chain recombines TRBV7-9 with TRBJ1-2; 7 bases agree with TRBD1. This CDR3 has 12 residues. The V gene end was trimmed by 3 bases and the J gene end by 13 bases; junction bases not matched to a gene: 8. CDR1 and CDR2 from the germline V gene are SEHNR and FQNEAQ (reference sequence). CDR3 in DNA: TGTGCCAGCAGCTTCCAGGGGGACATCGGCACCTTC. Its translation: CASSFQGDIGTF.

The chain has TRBV5-4 and TRBJ1-2; 9 nucleotides line up with TRBD1. V lost 3 bases to trimming and J lost 1 base; unmatched junction nucleotides: 7. The CDR3 has 16 amino acids. CDR1 SGHNT and CDR2 YYREEE come from the germline V gene (reference sequence). The CDR3, as DNA: TGTGCCAGCAGCTCGCTAACAGGGGGCAATAACTATGGCTACACCTTC. This codes for CASSSLTGGNNYGYTF.

J is TRBJ2-1 and V is TRBV5-4; TRBD1 might be the D (5 bases). V dropped 0 bases and J dropped 0 bases, with 10 bases sitting between them. Germline lookup yields CDR1 SGHNT and CDR2 YYREEE (reference sequence). This CDR3 is 16 amino acids long. In DNA form, the CDR3 reads TGTGCCAGCAGCTTGGGGGGCTACAGCTCCTACAATGAGCAGTTCTTC. Its translation: CASSLGGYSSYNEQFF.

The rearrangement joins TRBV10-1 to TRBJ1-5, with TRBD1 matching 7 bases. The germline V gene has CDR1 WNHNN and CDR2 SYGVQD (reference sequence). The CDR3 totals 13 residues. The J segment lost 5 bases and the V segment lost 10 bases, leaving 8 bases of the junction unmatched. This CDR3 is CATQGEVDQPQHF. CDR3 DNA: TGCGCCACTCAGGGGGAGGTAGATCAGCCCCAGCATTTT.

The rearrangement joins TRBV6-5 to TRBJ2-1, with 7 bases aligning to TRBD2. In germline, CDR1 is MNHEY, CDR2 SVGAGI. The V segment lost 2 bases and the J segment 10 bases; nucleotides outside the gene matches: 5. The CDR3 has 13 amino acids. This CDR3 is CASSYGRAREQFF. In nucleotides, the CDR3 is TGTGCCAGCAGTTACGGGAGGGCCCGAGAGCAGTTCTTC.

Here the CDR3 reads CASSLQGNTIYF. The CDR3 DNA reads as TGTGCCAGCAGCTTACAGGGAAACACCATATATTTT. J is TRBJ1-3 and V is TRBV7-2, with D uncertain. The V gene lost 2 bases and the J gene lost 4 bases, with 3 bases spanning the gap. The length of the CDR3 is 12 residues. Germline loops: CDR1 SGHTA, CDR2 FQGNSA.

The V gene is TRBV9, the J gene TRBJ2-1; D is perhaps TRBD1 (6 bases). The V gene lost 0 bases and the J gene lost 0 bases, with 10 bases spanning the gap. This CDR3 region has 16 residues. Germline CDR1 is SGDLS and CDR2 is YYNGEE. The DNA of the CDR3 is TGTGCCAGCAGCGTAGCAGGGGACCGCTCCTACAATGAGCAGTTCTTC. Encoded protein: CASSVAGDRSYNEQFF.

The CDR3 sequence is CATSDTRGREKKGEQFF. Written as DNA, the CDR3 is TGTGCCACCAGTGATACCAGGGGGCGAGAAAAAAAAGGTGAGCAGTTCTTC. The V call is TRBV24-1, the J call TRBJ2-1; 8 bases line up with TRBD1. Germline loops: CDR1 KGHDR, CDR2 SFDVKD. The CDR3 consists of 17 residues. After removal of 3 bases from V and 9 bases from J, the junction contained 15 bases not matched to a gene.

The J gene is TRBJ1-2, the V gene TRBV7-9; possible D gene TRBD1, 6 bases. Trimming pared 5 bases from V and 7 bases from J, leaving 14 bases between. Germline-derived CDR1 and CDR2 are SEHNR and FQNEAQ (reference sequence). The CDR3 contains 13 residues. In DNA, the CDR3 is TGTGCCAGCAGCCTACCGACAGGTCGTGGCTACACCTTC. Protein sequence: CASSLPTGRGYTF.

The chain couples TRBV30 to TRBJ1-6; D might be TRBD1 (5 bases). This CDR3 has 13 residues. Germline CDR1 and CDR2: GTSNPN and SVGIG (reference sequence). The V gene lost 5 bases and the J gene lost 9 bases, with 14 bases spanning the gap. This CDR3 is CAWGGTGASPLHF. The CDR3 DNA reads TGTGCCTGGGGGGGGACCGGCGCTTCACCCCTCCACTTT.